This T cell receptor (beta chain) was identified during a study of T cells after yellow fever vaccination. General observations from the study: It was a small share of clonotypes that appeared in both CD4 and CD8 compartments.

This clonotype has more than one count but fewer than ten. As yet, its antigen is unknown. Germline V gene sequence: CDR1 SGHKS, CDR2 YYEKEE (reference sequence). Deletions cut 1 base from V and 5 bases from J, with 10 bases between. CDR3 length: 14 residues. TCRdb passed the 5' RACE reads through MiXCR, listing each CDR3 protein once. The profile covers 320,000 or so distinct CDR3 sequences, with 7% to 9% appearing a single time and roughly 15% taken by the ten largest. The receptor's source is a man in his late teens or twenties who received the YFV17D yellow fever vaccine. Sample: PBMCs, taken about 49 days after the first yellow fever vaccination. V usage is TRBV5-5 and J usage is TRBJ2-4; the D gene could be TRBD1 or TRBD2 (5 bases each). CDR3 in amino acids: CASSLFQGQNIQYF. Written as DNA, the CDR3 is TGTGCCAGCAGCTTGTTCCAGGGACAAAACATTCAGTACTTC.